This T cell receptor (beta chain) was captured in a study of blood T cell repertoires in COVID-19. The repertoire was sequenced with immunoSEQ multiplex PCR; TCRdb's copy has only in-frame clones and lacks some. The sample consists of a few hundred thousand clones, 88% of them appearing once. The source of this sequence is a woman in her twenties or thirties who had been exposed to COVID-19. Sequencing was performed on PBMCs or T cells enriched from blood (not recorded which).

The CDR3 DNA sequence: TGTGCCAGCAGCCCGCAGCACAGGGAAGGGAATACGCAGTATTTT. Encoded protein: CASSPQHREGNTQYF. V usage is TRBV9 and J usage is TRBJ2-3, with a possible D match to TRBD1 (6 bases). From germline, CDR1 is SGDLS and CDR2 YYNGEE. V lost 4 bases and J 7 bases, leaving 19 bases between the germline ends. The CDR3 is 15 residues long. Together with reference TRBV9 and TRBJ2-3, the CDR3 gives the full variable domain: DSGVTQTPKHLITATGQRVTLRCSPRSGDLSVYWYQQSLDQGLQFLIQYYNGEERAKGNILERFSAQQFPDLHSELNLSSLELGDSALYFCASSPQHREGNTQYFGPGTRLTVL.